The T cell receptor beta chain under discussion was sequenced for a study of cytotoxic CD8 clonotypes in ibrutinib-treated CLL. Study results and limitations: Baseline levels were approached again at progression, after clonality had risen at ibrutinib response.

The table came from immunoSEQ multiplex PCR; TCRdb's copy has only in-frame clones and leaves some out. The top ten clones hold 6% to 9% of a sample with roughly 70,000 clones, 65% to 85% of them seen once. Of note for this clone: Its antigen is currently unknown.

Trimming stripped 6 bases from V and 7 bases from J, with 18 bases between. Germline values: CDR1 SQVTM, CDR2 ANQGSEA. The CDR3 loop spans 13 amino acids. This chain uses TRBV29-1 with TRBJ1-1, with a tentative D call TRBD1 (5 bases). Sequenced here: PBMCs, sampled at disease progression, from a patient treated with ibrutinib. This TCR came from a human donor with chronic lymphocytic leukemia. The CDR3 region has the DNA TGCAGCGTCTCAACGGACATAGCAGGTGAAGCTTTCTTT. Translated: CSVSTDIAGEAFF.